Each of the 20 T cell receptor beta chains below was sequenced from the same sample in a study of blood T cell repertoires in COVID-19. The data were produced by immunoSEQ multiplex PCR, yet TCRdb's version contains in-frame clones alone and is incomplete. The table records around 120,000 clones, around 80% of them present only once. The sequencing sample was made of peripheral blood. The source is a man between 65 and 79 years old with active or convalescent COVID-19.

The J gene is TRBJ2-2, the V gene TRBV18; D perhaps matches TRBD1 (6 bases). This CDR3 comprises 15 residues. Trimming took off 6 bases at V and 1 base at J, with 12 bases between the two ends. In germline, CDR1 is KGHSH, CDR2 LQKENI. The CDR3 DNA is TGTGCCAGCTCCCTAGACAGGCAGAACACCGGGGAGCTGTTTTTT. It encodes CASSLDRQNTGELFF.

The rearrangement links TRBV28 to TRBJ2-1; TRBD2 might be the D (5 bases). CDR3 size: 15 residues. Germline V CDR1 and CDR2: MDHEN, SYDVKM. The V and J ends lost 6 bases and 7 bases respectively, with 19 bases between them. The CDR3 loop is CASSNAPGWENEQFF. CDR3 nucleotide sequence: TGTGCCAGCAGCAACGCCCCCGGCTGGGAGAATGAGCAGTTCTTC.

The count of this clone is one. The V call is TRBV24-1, the J call TRBJ2-5, with 11 nucleotides matching TRBD2. This CDR3 is 15 amino acids long. Trimming removed 2 bases from V and 3 bases from J; junction bases left unmatched: 1. Germline CDR1 is KGHDR and CDR2 is SFDVKD. The CDR3 DNA sequence: TGTGCCACCAGTGATTCGGGACTAGCGGAAGAGACCCAGTACTTC. Translation: CATSDSGLAEETQYF.

The J gene is TRBJ2-3, the V gene TRBV11-2; 11 bases agree with TRBD2. V was pared by 5 bases and J by 5 bases, with 12 bases of the junction left unmatched. Germline CDR1 SGHAT, CDR2 FQNNGV. This CDR3 has 17 amino acids. The chain's CDR3 is CASSQGSGGAGGDTQYF. The CDR3 coding sequence is TGTGCCAGCAGCCAGGGTAGCGGGGGGGCCGGTGGAGATACGCAGTATTTT.

The rearrangement uses TRBV27 and TRBJ1-6; D may be TRBD1 (6 bases). Germline values: CDR1 MNHEY, CDR2 SMNVEV (reference sequence). CDR3 length equals 15 residues. Deletions cut 2 bases from V and 6 bases from J, with 11 bases between. In DNA form, the CDR3 reads TGTGCCAGCAGTTTACGGGCAGGGGTTAATTCACCCCTCCACTTT. As protein: CASSLRAGVNSPLHF.

This chain connects TRBV11-2 to TRBJ1-1; 7 bases are shared with TRBD1. With V trimmed by 5 bases and J by 6 bases, 9 bases remained unmatched. CDR1 and CDR2 (germline): SGHAT, FQNNGV. This CDR3 spans 14 amino acids. The CDR3 DNA follows: TGTGCCAGCAGCCTGAGACAGGGAGTAGCTGAAGCTTTCTTT. This gives the protein CASSLRQGVAEAFF.

This clone was seen once. Other DNA sequences from this sample encode an identical CDR3 as well. This chain connects TRBV28 to TRBJ1-2; 7 bases map to TRBD1. V gave up 6 bases and J gave up 3 bases; unmatched junction bases: 4. This CDR3 comprises 13 residues. Germline V gives CDR1 MDHEN, CDR2 SYDVKM. The CDR3 reads CASSPTGDYGYTF. The CDR3 coding sequence is TGTGCCAGCAGCCCTACAGGGGACTATGGCTACACCTTC.

The rearrangement joins TRBV5-1 to TRBJ1-1, with TRBD1 matching over 7 bases. The germline CDR1 and CDR2 sequences are SGHRS and YFSETQ. V shed 4 bases, J shed 3 bases, and the junction held 6 bases outside the gene matches. The CDR3 has 14 amino acids. The CDR3 DNA sequence: TGCGCCAGCAGCCCTGGACAGGACTACACTGAAGCTTTCTTT. It translates to CASSPGQDYTEAFF.

V gene TRBV7-9 combines with J gene TRBJ1-2; 11 bases are shared with TRBD1. Germline V gene sequence: CDR1 SEHNR, CDR2 FQNEAQ (reference sequence). The ends lost 5 bases at V and 2 bases at J; junction bases unmatched: 4. The CDR3 loop spans 15 amino acids. The DNA of the CDR3 is TGTGCCAGCAGCGCCTGGGACAGGGGGAACTATGGCTACACCTTC. Its protein product is CASSAWDRGNYGYTF. Full variable domain (rest looked up from reference TRBV7-9 and TRBJ1-2): DTGVSQNPRHKITKRGQNVTFRCDPISEHNRLYWYRQTLGQGPEFLTYFQNEAQLEKSRLLSDRFSAERPKGSFSTLEIQRTEQGDSAMYLCASSAWDRGNYGYTFGSGTRLTVV.

The table lists this clone with a few counts. The chain carries TRBV5-1 and TRBJ1-1; D unresolved. Between the trimmed V and J ends, which lost 0 bases and 4 bases, there was a span of 10 bases. The CDR3 length is 14 residues. Per germline, CDR1 SGHRS and CDR2 YFSETQ. This CDR3 reads CASSLAPGSTEAFF. CDR3 bases: TGCGCCAGCAGCTTGGCGCCGGGTTCCACTGAAGCTTTCTTT.

This clone has just one count. Mismatch with germline at one junction end may stem from a read error. This sample also contains other DNA sequences that code for the same CDR3. The rearrangement links TRBV10-3 to TRBJ1-5, with TRBD1 as a possible D gene (5 bases). Germline CDR1 and CDR2: ENHRY and SYGVKD. The CDR3 contains 14 residues. CDR3 loop: CAISESGGSQPQHF. For the CDR3, the DNA is TGCGCCATCAGTGAGTCGGGGGGATCTCAGCCCCAGCATTTT.

The rearrangement joins TRBV2 to TRBJ1-2; TRBD1 might be the D (5 bases). V was clipped by 5 bases and J by 5 bases, with 9 bases between them. In germline, CDR1 is SNHLY, CDR2 FYNNEI. CDR3 length equals 12 residues. The CDR3 coding sequence is TGTGCCAGCAGTCCCTCAGGGTATGGCTACACCTTC. It codes for CASSPSGYGYTF.

CDR3 protein: CASSGRQGAQPQHF. As DNA, the CDR3 is TGTGCCAGCAGTGGAAGGCAGGGGGCTCAGCCCCAGCATTTT. V is TRBV2 and J is TRBJ1-5; the match to TRBD1 covers 8 bases. The CDR3 is 14 residues long. Germline values: CDR1 SNHLY, CDR2 FYNNEI. The V and J ends lost 4 bases and 6 bases, in that order; junction bases with no gene match: 5.

This chain connects TRBV9 to TRBJ1-2; 12 bases are a match to TRBD1. Germline values: CDR1 SGDLS, CDR2 YYNGEE. The CDR3 consists of 17 residues. V was pared by 3 bases and J by 5 bases, with 11 bases of the junction left unmatched. The CDR3 nucleotides read TGTGCCAGCAGCGCCAACCGGGACAGGGGGCGCAGATATGGCTACACCTTC. Amino acid sequence: CASSANRDRGRRYGYTF.

The chain combines TRBV6-6 with TRBJ1-2; D is uncertain. From germline, CDR1 is MNHNY and CDR2 SVGAGI (reference sequence). V was pared by 2 bases and J by 8 bases, with 9 bases between. CDR3 length: 12 residues. The CDR3 protein is CASSYREGGYTF. The CDR3 nucleotides read TGTGCCAGCAGTTACCGGGAAGGCGGCTACACCTTC.

The V call is TRBV11-2, the J call TRBJ2-3, with TRBD2 identical over 8 bases. V lost 1 base to trimming and J lost 2 bases; unmatched junction nucleotides: 5. Germline loops: CDR1 SGHAT, CDR2 FQNNGV. The CDR3 consists of 16 residues. CDR3 sequence reads: CASSLGVAGPTDTQYF. DNA for the CDR3: TGTGCCAGCAGCTTAGGGGTAGCGGGACCCACAGATACGCAGTATTTT.

The chain recombines TRBV6-2 or TRBV6-3 with TRBJ2-5; possibly TRBD1 for D (6 bases). V shed 2 bases and J shed 4 bases, with 14 bases lying between them. In germline, CDR1 is MNHEY, CDR2 SVGEGT. This CDR3 has 15 residues. CDR3 in amino acids: CASSYHSQGTETQYF. CDR3 coding DNA: TGTGCCAGCAGTTACCACTCCCAGGGGACAGAGACCCAGTACTTC.

This clone was detected only once. The gene calls are TRBV19 and TRBJ1-5, with no clear D. The CDR3 runs to 16 residues. V was clipped by 2 bases and J by 6 bases, with 17 bases between them. Germline V gene data show CDR1 as LNHDA and CDR2 as SQIVND (reference sequence). This CDR3 is CASSIPTRRLGQPQHF. CDR3 in DNA: TGTGCCAGTAGTATACCCACAAGGAGGCTGGGTCAGCCCCAGCATTTT.

The J gene is TRBJ1-2, the V gene TRBV30, with D possibly being TRBD1 (5 bases). V was cut by 4 bases and J by 4 bases, with 13 bases left in between. Looked up from germline, CDR1 is GTSNPN and CDR2 is SVGIG (reference sequence). The CDR3 sequence is 13 residues long. DNA of the CDR3: TGTGCCTGGAATCCTACAGGCACCTATGGCTACACCTTC. Protein: CAWNPTGTYGYTF.

The chain combines TRBV30 with TRBJ1-1; D possibly corresponds to TRBD1 (5 bases). Germline values: CDR1 GTSNPN, CDR2 SVGIG (reference sequence). V lost 0 bases and J 5 bases, leaving 10 bases between the germline ends. The CDR3 extends over 13 amino acids. The CDR3 here is CAWSVRGTTEAFF. CDR3 sequence (DNA): TGTGCCTGGAGTGTTCGGGGGACGACTGAAGCTTTCTTT. Full variable domain (rest looked up from reference TRBV30 and TRBJ1-1): SQTIHQWPATLVQPVGSPLSLECTVEGTSNPNLYWYRQAAGRGLQLLFYSVGIGQISSEVPQNLSASRPQDRQFILSSKKLLLSDSGFYLCAWSVRGTTEAFFGQGTRLTVV.